One and the same sample provided the 4 T cell receptor beta chains below, sequenced in a study of cytomegalovirus exposure and HLA in healthy donors. PCR primers comprised 60 Vbeta and 13 Jbeta primers. The protocol was immunoSEQ multiplex PCR, while the TCRdb copy is restricted to in-frame clones and leaves out a portion. The data contain 110,000 to 150,000 clones, around 84% of them singletons. The sample taken for sequencing was PBMCs. The source is a boy under 10 years old in good health and CMV-seronegative.

The chain employs TRBV5-5 and TRBJ2-5, with 7 nucleotides matching TRBD2. This CDR3 has 14 amino acids. Germline CDR1 and CDR2: SGHKS and YYEKEE (reference sequence). Unmatched junction bases numbered 6, after V lost 2 bases and J lost 5 bases. CDR3 DNA: TGTGCCAGCAGCTTCGGCGGGAGTAAGGAGACCCAGTACTTC. This gives the protein CASSFGGSKETQYF.

This sequence joins TRBV7-2 and TRBJ1-2; the match to TRBD1 covers 7 bases. Germline V gene sequence: CDR1 SGHTA, CDR2 FQGNSA. J gave up 3 bases and V 1 base, and 2 bases lay outside the gene matches. There are 14 residues in the CDR3. The DNA for the CDR3 is TGTGCCAGCAGCTTAGTTGACAGGGACTATGGCTACACCTTC. This gives the protein CASSLVDRDYGYTF. Together with reference TRBV7-2 and TRBJ1-2, the CDR3 gives the full variable domain: GAGVSQSPSNKVTEKGKDVELRCDPISGHTALYWYRQSLGQGLEFLIYFQGNSAPDKSGLPSDRFSAERTGGSVSTLTIQRTQQEDSAVYLCASSLVDRDYGYTFGSGTRLTVV.

The chain combines TRBV19 with TRBJ2-2; D possibly corresponds to TRBD2 (5 bases). Germline CDR1 and CDR2: LNHDA and SQIVND (reference sequence). CDR3 length: 16 residues. With 1 base removed from V and 1 base from J, the gap between germline ends came to 10 bases. CDR3 loop: CASSIGPGKNTGELFF. The CDR3 coding sequence is TGTGCCAGTAGTATAGGCCCCGGGAAGAACACCGGGGAGCTGTTTTTT.

This chain uses TRBV7-9 with TRBJ2-3; 10 bases agree with TRBD2. The V segment lost 3 bases and the J segment 1 base; nucleotides outside the gene matches: 13. This CDR3 is 19 amino acids long. Germline V gene lookup returns CDR1 SEHNR and CDR2 FQNEAQ (reference sequence). This CDR3 reads CASSFYSLAGVFGTDTQYF. As DNA, the CDR3 is TGTGCCAGCAGCTTCTATTCGCTAGCGGGAGTATTTGGCACAGATACGCAGTATTTT.